This entry lists 25 T cell receptor beta chains sequenced from one sample in a study of cytomegalovirus exposure and HLA in healthy donors. Use of 60 Vbeta and 13 Jbeta primers characterized the PCR. Sequencing was performed with immunoSEQ multiplex PCR; in TCRdb, only in-frame clones are kept and a portion is missing. The data show 150,000 or so clones, with over 75% seen just once and around 6% held by the top ten. Sequenced material: PBMCs. The receptors stem from a woman in her forties in good health and CMV-seropositive.

V is TRBV27 and J is TRBJ2-3, with 8 bases identical to TRBD1. The V gene's germline CDR1 is MNHEY and CDR2 SMNVEV (reference sequence). V shed 7 bases and J 5 bases; nucleotides not matched to a gene: 8. The CDR3 consists of 14 residues. Written as DNA, the CDR3 is TGTGCCAGCAAGAGCACAGGGGGTTTAGATACGCAGTATTTT. Translation: CASKSTGGLDTQYF.

This sequence joins TRBV18 and TRBJ1-1, with D tentatively TRBD1 (5 bases). The CDR3 extends over 14 amino acids. V was trimmed by 2 bases and J by 1 base, leaving 8 bases between them. Germline V gives CDR1 KGHSH, CDR2 LQKENI. The CDR3 nucleotides are TGTGCCAGCTCACCAGGGGCTGGGAACACTGAAGCTTTCTTT. This codes for CASSPGAGNTEAFF.

The chain uses TRBV5-1 and TRBJ2-2, with 9 bases lining up with TRBD1. The junction had 3 bases not matched to a gene; V was cut back by 5 bases and J by 4 bases. This CDR3 has 14 amino acids. The germline gives CDR1 SGHRS, CDR2 YFSETQ. This chain's CDR3 is CASRGTGTTGELFF. DNA for the CDR3: TGCGCCAGCAGAGGGACAGGGACCACCGGGGAGCTGTTTTTT. Variable domain in full (rest from reference TRBV5-1 and TRBJ2-2): KAGVTQTPRYLIKTRGQQVTLSCSPISGHRSVSWYQQTPGQGLQFLFEYFSETQRNKGNFPGRFSGRQFSNSRSEMNVSTLELGDSALYLCASRGTGTTGELFFGEGSRLTVL.

The chain links TRBV6-1 to TRBJ1-5; 7 bases agree with TRBD1. The germline CDR1 and CDR2 sequences are MNHNS and SASEGT. The trim removed 1 base at V and 6 bases at J, leaving 6 bases unmatched. This CDR3 spans 15 amino acids. The CDR3 nucleotides read TGTGCCAGCAGTGAAGAACAGGGGTATGGTCAGCCCCAGCATTTT. Translation: CASSEEQGYGQPQHF.

This chain uses TRBV5-6 with TRBJ2-7; unclear D gene. Germline CDR1 reads SGHDT; CDR2 reads YYEEEE. Trimming left V 4 bases short and J 6 bases short, with 17 bases between. The CDR3 has 14 residues. CDR3 protein: CASSQWAYSREQYF. The DNA for the CDR3 is TGTGCCAGCAGCCAATGGGCCTACAGCCGCGAGCAGTACTTC. The full variable domain, completed using reference TRBV5-6 and TRBJ2-7, is DAGVTQSPTHLIKTRGQQVTLRCSPKSGHDTVSWYQQALGQGPQFIFQYYEEEERQRGNFPDRFSGHQFPNYSSELNVNALLLGDSALYLCASSQWAYSREQYFGPGTRLTVT.

This sequence joins TRBV19 and TRBJ2-1, with 10 bases identical to TRBD1. Germline V gene data show CDR1 as LNHDA and CDR2 as SQIVND (reference sequence). V was pared by 3 bases and J by 3 bases, with 5 bases of the junction left unmatched. CDR3 length: 16 amino acids. In DNA form, the CDR3 reads TGTGCCAGTAGTATTCCGGGACAGGGGCACTACAATGAGCAGTTCTTC. Residues: CASSIPGQGHYNEQFF.

The chain couples TRBV2 to TRBJ1-2; 7 nucleotides agree with TRBD1. CDR1 SNHLY and CDR2 FYNNEI come from the germline V gene. The CDR3 is made up of 11 amino acids. The trim removed 6 bases at V and 8 bases at J, leaving 3 bases unmatched. The CDR3, as DNA: TGTGCCAGCAGATACAGGGGCGGCTACACCTTC. Translated, it gives CASRYRGGYTF.

About this clone: At one end the junction does not follow the germline gene, possibly because of a read error. This sequence joins TRBV29-1 and TRBJ2-3, with TRBD1 matching 8 bases. CDR1 and CDR2 (germline): SQVTM, ANQGSEA. CDR3 length: 16 amino acids. This CDR3 is CSVQEGNRGSKDTQYF. The CDR3 bases are TGCAGCGTTCAAGAAGGGAACAGGGGGTCTAAAGATACGCAGTATTTT.

This clone was seen more than once but under ten times. This sequence joins TRBV6-5 and TRBJ2-7; TRBD1 matches at 7 bases. The V gene's germline CDR1 is MNHEY and CDR2 SVGAGI. The V segment lost 4 bases and the J segment 3 bases; nucleotides outside the gene matches: 9. This CDR3 spans 15 amino acids. The CDR3 region has the DNA TGTGCCAGCAGTTCTATCGGACAGGCTGACTACGAGCAGTACTTC. Protein: CASSSIGQADYEQYF.

This clone was detected only once. This rearrangement joins TRBV4-2 to TRBJ2-7; TRBD2 is a possible D gene (6 bases). V gave up 0 bases and J gave up 1 base, with 10 bases separating them. Germline CDR1 reads LGHNA; CDR2 reads YNFKEQ. The CDR3 is made up of 15 amino acids. CDR3 sequence reads: CASSQDGGPSYEQYF. CDR3 nucleotide sequence: TGTGCCAGCAGCCAAGATGGAGGGCCTTCCTACGAGCAGTACTTC.

The chain combines TRBV30 with TRBJ2-6, with TRBD1 as a possible D gene (6 bases). This CDR3 has 16 residues. CDR1 GTSNPN and CDR2 SVGIG come from the germline V gene (reference sequence). V was clipped by 2 bases and J by 0 bases, with 11 bases between them. The DNA for the CDR3 is TGTGCCTGGAGTCGAGGGGGACACTCTGGGGCCAACGTCCTGACTTTC. This codes for CAWSRGGHSGANVLTF.

CDR3 nucleotide sequence: TGTGCCAGCAGTGAAGCCAGGGGAAATCAGCCCCAGCATTTT. This translates into CASSEARGNQPQHF. V is TRBV2 and J is TRBJ1-5, with D perhaps TRBD1 (6 bases). CDR1 is SNHLY and CDR2 is FYNNEI in the germline V gene. The CDR3 covers 14 residues. V shed 0 bases and J shed 4 bases, with 7 bases lying between them.

The V gene is TRBV7-9, the J gene TRBJ1-1; tentatively, D is TRBD1 (6 bases). From germline, CDR1 is SEHNR and CDR2 FQNEAQ (reference sequence). The CDR3 runs to 11 residues. Trimming took off 5 bases at V and 9 bases at J, with 10 bases between the two ends. The CDR3 nucleotides read TGTGCCAGCAGCGAACAGGGAAAAGCTTTCTTT. This translates into CASSEQGKAFF.

This clone was counted only a few times. The gene calls are TRBV7-9 and TRBJ1-1, with 7 bases identical to TRBD1. The CDR3 contains 15 residues. The junction had 7 bases not matched to a gene; V was cut back by 5 bases and J by 1 base. The germline V gene has CDR1 SEHNR and CDR2 FQNEAQ (reference sequence). The DNA of the CDR3 is TGTGCCAGCAGCGCCCCCGGGACAGCGAACACTGAAGCTTTCTTT. This gives the protein CASSAPGTANTEAFF.

V is TRBV29-1 and J is TRBJ2-7; 14 bases match TRBD2. J lost 2 bases, V lost 0 bases, and 15 bases had no gene match. The CDR3 has 20 residues. Germline CDR1 is SQVTM and CDR2 is ANQGSEA. CDR3 sequence reads: CSVEDREGLAGVFAPYEQYF. The CDR3 coding sequence is TGCAGCGTTGAAGACCGGGAGGGACTAGCGGGAGTCTTTGCGCCCTACGAGCAGTACTTC.

This chain connects TRBV7-9 to TRBJ2-5; 7 bases are a match to TRBD1. The J call may be wrong; the DNA end is better matched by TRBJ2-7. This CDR3 has 15 amino acids. Germline V gives CDR1 SEHNR, CDR2 FQNEAQ (reference sequence). The CDR3 nucleotides are TGTGCCAGCAGCGGCCGACAGGGAAATGTCTACGAGCAGTACTTC. This codes for CASSGRQGNVYEQYF.

V usage is TRBV9 and J usage is TRBJ2-6; the match to TRBD1 covers 7 bases. This CDR3 has 17 amino acids. The V gene end was trimmed by 1 base and the J gene end by 0 bases; junction bases not matched to a gene: 4. Germline V gene data show CDR1 as SGDLS and CDR2 as YYNGEE. As DNA, the CDR3 is TGTGCCAGCAGCGTAAGGGGGCCCGGCTCTGGGGCCAACGTCCTGACTTTC. The encoded protein is CASSVRGPGSGANVLTF. Complete variable domain (other parts from reference TRBV9 and TRBJ2-6): DSGVTQTPKHLITATGQRVTLRCSPRSGDLSVYWYQQSLDQGLQFLIQYYNGEERAKGNILERFSAQQFPDLHSELNLSSLELGDSALYFCASSVRGPGSGANVLTFGAGSRLTVL.

The count of this clone is one. The J gene is TRBJ1-2, the V gene TRBV5-4, with D perhaps TRBD1 (6 bases). The CDR3 spans 14 residues. Between the trimmed V and J ends, which lost 4 bases and 5 bases, there was a span of 15 bases. Germline lookup yields CDR1 SGHNT and CDR2 YYREEE (reference sequence). CDR3 residues: CASSATGIGYGYTF. For the CDR3, the DNA is TGTGCCAGCAGCGCCACAGGGATTGGGTATGGCTACACCTTC.

The V call is TRBV9, the J call TRBJ2-3; 8 nucleotides align to TRBD2. Trimming took 0 bases from V and 6 from J; bases not matched to a gene: 6. Looked up from germline, CDR1 is SGDLS and CDR2 is YYNGEE. The CDR3 runs 15 residues. CDR3 DNA: TGTGCCAGCAGCGTAGCGGGAGGGCCTCTGGATACGCAGTATTTT. It codes for CASSVAGGPLDTQYF.

The chain is built from TRBV27 and TRBJ2-2, with 7 bases identical to TRBD2. CDR3 size: 15 residues. Germline V gene sequence: CDR1 MNHEY, CDR2 SMNVEV (reference sequence). The ends lost 8 bases at V and 6 bases at J; junction bases unmatched: 12. CDR3 in DNA: TGTGCCAGCGCGGTGGGGGGGAGGGCCTCCGGGGAGCTGTTTTTT. Amino acids: CASAVGGRASGELFF.

This clone was seen a handful of times. CDR3 sequence: CASNHHGENIQYF. Here the CDR3 DNA reads TGTGCCAGCAACCATCACGGGGAAAACATTCAGTACTTC. V gene TRBV27 combines with J gene TRBJ2-4; D might be TRBD2 (5 bases). The CDR3 totals 13 residues. The germline V gene encodes CDR1 MNHEY and CDR2 SMNVEV (reference sequence). Between the trimmed V and J ends, which lost 7 bases and 5 bases, there was a span of 12 bases.

This chain links TRBV6-5 with TRBJ1-5, with 7 bases lining up with TRBD1. Germline CDR1 and CDR2: MNHEY and SVGAGI. The CDR3 is 14 amino acids. The V gene end was trimmed by 6 bases and the J gene end by 5 bases; junction bases not matched to a gene: 7. The CDR3 region is CASRETGWHQPQHF. DNA of the CDR3: TGTGCCAGCAGGGAGACAGGGTGGCATCAGCCCCAGCATTTT.

The J gene is TRBJ2-4, the V gene TRBV27; 10 bases are shared with TRBD1. Germline loops: CDR1 MNHEY, CDR2 SMNVEV (reference sequence). V shed 4 bases, J shed 8 bases, and the junction held 2 bases outside the gene matches. This CDR3 comprises 13 residues. Here the CDR3 reads CASSYGQGDIQYF. The CDR3 DNA is TGTGCCAGCAGTTACGGACAGGGGGACATTCAGTACTTC.

This chain links TRBV28 with TRBJ2-6; TRBD1 agrees at 8 bases. This CDR3 spans 16 amino acids. Germline loops: CDR1 MDHEN, CDR2 SYDVKM. Trimming took 8 bases from V and 2 from J; bases not matched to a gene: 8. DNA for the CDR3: TGTGCCAGCGCCGGACAGGGAAGGGCTGGGGCCAACGTCCTGACTTTC. Protein: CASAGQGRAGANVLTF.

This chain uses TRBV28 with TRBJ2-1; 11 bases align to TRBD2. The CDR3 loop spans 16 amino acids. V was clipped by 4 bases and J by 2 bases; unmatched bases: 4. The germline CDR1 and CDR2 sequences are MDHEN and SYDVKM. DNA for the CDR3: TGTGCCAGCAGTTCCCTAGCGGGAGGTACCTACAATGAGCAGTTCTTC. Its protein is CASSSLAGGTYNEQFF.